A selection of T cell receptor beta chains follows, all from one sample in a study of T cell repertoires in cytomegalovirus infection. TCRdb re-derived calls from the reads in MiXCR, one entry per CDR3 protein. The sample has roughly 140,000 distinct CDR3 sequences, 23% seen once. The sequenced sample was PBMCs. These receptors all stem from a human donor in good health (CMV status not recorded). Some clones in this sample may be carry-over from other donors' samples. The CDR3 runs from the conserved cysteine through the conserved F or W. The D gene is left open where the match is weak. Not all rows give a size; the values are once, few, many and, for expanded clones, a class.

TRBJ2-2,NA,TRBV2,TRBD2,TGTGCCAGCAGGGGGACTAGCGGGTGGACCGGGGAGCTGTTTTTT,CASRGTSGWTGELFF
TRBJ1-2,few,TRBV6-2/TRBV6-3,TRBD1,TGTGCCAGCAGTTTCCGACAGGGCGGCTATGGCTACACCTTC,CASSFRQGGYGYTF
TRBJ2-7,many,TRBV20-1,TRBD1,TGCAGTGCTAGAGACCGGGACAGTACCTACGAGCAGTACTTC,CSARDRDSTYEQYF
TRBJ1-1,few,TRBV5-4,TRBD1,TGTGCCAGCAGCGCGGACAGGGTATTAGGAAGGATGAACACTGAAGCTTTCTTT,CASSADRVLGRMNTEAFF
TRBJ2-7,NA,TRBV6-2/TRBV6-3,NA,TGTGCCAGCAGTTACGGATGGTTGTACGAGCAGTACTTC,CASSYGWLYEQYF
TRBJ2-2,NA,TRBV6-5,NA,TGTGCCACCAGGCGGGGAACTGCGGGTACCGGGGAGCTGTTTTTT,CATRRGTAGTGELFF
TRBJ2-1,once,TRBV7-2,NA,TGTGCCAGCAGCTCACGGACCCCGGCGAACTCCTACAATGAGCAGTTCTTC,CASSSRTPANSYNEQFF
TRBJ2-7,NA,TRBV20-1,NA,TGCAGTGCTAGGACCGGGATTGACTACGAGCAGTACTTC,CSARTGIDYEQYF
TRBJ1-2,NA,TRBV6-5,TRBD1,TGTGCCAGCAGAGGGACAGGGACCTATGGCTACACCTTC,CASRGTGTYGYTF
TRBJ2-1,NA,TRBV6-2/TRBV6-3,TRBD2,TGTGCCAGCAGTTACTGGGCAAGCGGGAGGGCCACTGAGCAGTTCTTC,CASSYWASGRATEQFF
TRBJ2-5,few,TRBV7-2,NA,TGTGCCAGCAGCTTAGTTTTCGGGGAGACCCAGTACTTC,CASSLVFGETQYF
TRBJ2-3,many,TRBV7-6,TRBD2,TGTGCCAGCAGCTCGGATCCTAGCGGGGGGGCCGGAGATACGCAGTATTTT,CASSSDPSGGAGDTQYF
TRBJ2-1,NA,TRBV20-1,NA,TGCAGTGCTAGAGATATGGCTAGCTACAATGAGCAGTTCTTC,CSARDMASYNEQFF
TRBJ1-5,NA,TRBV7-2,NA,TGTGCCAGCAGCCGGACAGCAGAATCCAATCAGCCCCAGCATTTT,CASSRTAESNQPQHF
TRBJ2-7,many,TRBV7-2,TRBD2,TGTGCCAGCAGCTTAGTCACGGGACTAGCAATCTACGAGCAGTACTTC,CASSLVTGLAIYEQYF
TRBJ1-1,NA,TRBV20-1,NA,TGCAGTGCTAGAGATTCGGGCGGGGTTCGCACTGAAGCTTTCTTT,CSARDSGGVRTEAFF
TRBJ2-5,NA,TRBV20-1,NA,TGCAGTGCTAGAGGCAGGGGAGAGACCCAGTACTTC,CSARGRGETQYF
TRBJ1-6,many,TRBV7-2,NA,TGTGCCAGCAGCATAGACAGAAGGAATTCACCCCTCCACTTT,CASSIDRRNSPLHF
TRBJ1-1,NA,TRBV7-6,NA,TGTGCCAGCAGCTTAAGTCAGCCCAACACTGAAGCTTTCTTT,CASSLSQPNTEAFF
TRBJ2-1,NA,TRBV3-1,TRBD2,TGTGCCAGCAGCCAAGAACTAGCGGGGGGCCTCTCAACAGAGCAGTTCTTC,CASSQELAGGLSTEQFF
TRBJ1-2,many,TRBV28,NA,TGTGCCAGCAGTTATAAGACACCCTATGGCTACACCTTC,CASSYKTPYGYTF
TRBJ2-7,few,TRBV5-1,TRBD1,TGCGCCAGCAGCTTGGACGGGACAGGGGGGTACGAGCAGTACTTC,CASSLDGTGGYEQYF
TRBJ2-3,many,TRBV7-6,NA,TGTGCCAGCAGCTTAGACGACCGGGATTGGGCAGATACGCAGTATTTT,CASSLDDRDWADTQYF
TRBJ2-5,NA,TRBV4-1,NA,TGCGCCAGCAGCCAATGGGGAGACAGTAGACAAGAGACCCAGTACTTC,CASSQWGDSRQETQYF
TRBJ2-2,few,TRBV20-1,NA,TGCAGTGCTAGAGATACCGCCAGGGGAACCGGGGAGCTGTTTTTT,CSARDTARGTGELFF
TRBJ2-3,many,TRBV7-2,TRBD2,TGTGCCAGCAGCTTACAGCCTAGCGGGGGCACAGATACGCAGTATTTT,CASSLQPSGGTDTQYF
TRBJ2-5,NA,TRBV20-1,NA,TGCAGTACTAGTTTCGGGTCGGAAGAGACCCAGTACTTC,CSTSFGSEETQYF
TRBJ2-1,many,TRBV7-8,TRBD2,TGTGCCAGCAGCCTCGGGGGGGCCGCCGGCAATGAGCAGTTCTTC,CASSLGGAAGNEQFF
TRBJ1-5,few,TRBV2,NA,TGTGCCAGCAGTGAAAGGCGGAACAATCAGCCCCAGCATTTT,CASSERRNNQPQHF
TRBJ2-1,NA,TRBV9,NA,TGTGCCAGCAGCGTAGTCGGGGTTCTGAATGAGCAGTTCTTC,CASSVVGVLNEQFF
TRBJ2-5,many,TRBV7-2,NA,TGTGCCAGCAGCTTAAGGGGGGGCCGGGAGACCCAGTACTTC,CASSLRGGRETQYF
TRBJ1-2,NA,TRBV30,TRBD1,TGTGCCTGGAGTGTGGGACAGAACTATGGCTACACCTTC,CAWSVGQNYGYTF
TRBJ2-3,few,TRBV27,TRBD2,TGTGCCAGCAGTTTATCCCCGGGACTAGCGGGAGGGCAAGATACGCAGTATTTT,CASSLSPGLAGGQDTQYF
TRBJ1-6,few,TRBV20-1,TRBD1,TGCAGTGCTAGAGATCTCTTGGGACAGGGGTATTCACCCCTCCACTTT,CSARDLLGQGYSPLHF